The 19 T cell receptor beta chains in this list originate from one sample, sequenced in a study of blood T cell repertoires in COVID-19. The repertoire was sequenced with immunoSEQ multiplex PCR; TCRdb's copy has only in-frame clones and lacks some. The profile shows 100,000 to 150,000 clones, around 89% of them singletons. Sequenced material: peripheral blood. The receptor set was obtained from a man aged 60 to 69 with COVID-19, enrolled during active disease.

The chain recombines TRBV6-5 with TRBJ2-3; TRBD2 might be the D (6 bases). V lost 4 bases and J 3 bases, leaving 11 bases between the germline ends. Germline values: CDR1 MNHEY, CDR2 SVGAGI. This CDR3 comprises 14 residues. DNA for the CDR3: TGTGCCAGCAGTTCGGGGGAAGGGACAGATACGCAGTATTTT. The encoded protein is CASSSGEGTDTQYF.

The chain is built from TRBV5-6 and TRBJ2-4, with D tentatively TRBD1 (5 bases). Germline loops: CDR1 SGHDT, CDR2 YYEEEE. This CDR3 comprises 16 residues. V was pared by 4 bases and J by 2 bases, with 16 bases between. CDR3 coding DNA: TGTGCCAGCAGCCTCAGGACACCCCTAACCAAAAACATTCAGTACTTC. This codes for CASSLRTPLTKNIQYF.

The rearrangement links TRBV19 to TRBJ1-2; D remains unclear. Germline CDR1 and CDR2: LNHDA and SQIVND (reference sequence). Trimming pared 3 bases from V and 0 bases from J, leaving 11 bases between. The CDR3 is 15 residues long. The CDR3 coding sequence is TGTGCCAGTAGTATGCGAACCTTAGCTAACTATGGCTACACCTTC. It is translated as CASSMRTLANYGYTF.

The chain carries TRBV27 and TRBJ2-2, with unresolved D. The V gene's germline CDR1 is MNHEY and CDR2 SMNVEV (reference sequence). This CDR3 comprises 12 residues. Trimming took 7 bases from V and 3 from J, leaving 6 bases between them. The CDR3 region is CASNGYTGELFF. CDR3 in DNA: TGTGCCAGCAACGGTTACACCGGGGAGCTGTTTTTT.

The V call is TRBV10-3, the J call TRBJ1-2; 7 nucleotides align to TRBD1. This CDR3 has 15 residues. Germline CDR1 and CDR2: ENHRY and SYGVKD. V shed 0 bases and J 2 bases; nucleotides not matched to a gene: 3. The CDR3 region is CAISESGTDNYGYTF. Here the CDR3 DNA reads TGTGCCATCAGTGAGTCTGGGACAGACAACTATGGCTACACCTTC.

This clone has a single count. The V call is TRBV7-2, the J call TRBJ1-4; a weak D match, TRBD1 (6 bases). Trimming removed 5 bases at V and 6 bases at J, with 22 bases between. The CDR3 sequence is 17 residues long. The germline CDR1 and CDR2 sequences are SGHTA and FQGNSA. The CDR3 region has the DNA TGTGCCAGCAGCGCAGACAGGTTGGTCTCTCTGGATGAAAAACTGTTTTTT. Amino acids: CASSADRLVSLDEKLFF.

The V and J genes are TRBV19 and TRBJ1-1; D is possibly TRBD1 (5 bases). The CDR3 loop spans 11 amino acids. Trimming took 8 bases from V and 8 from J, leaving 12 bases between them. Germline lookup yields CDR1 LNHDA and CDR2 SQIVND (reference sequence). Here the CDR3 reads CASRRSGEAFF. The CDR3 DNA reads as TGTGCCAGTCGCCGGTCAGGGGAAGCTTTCTTT.

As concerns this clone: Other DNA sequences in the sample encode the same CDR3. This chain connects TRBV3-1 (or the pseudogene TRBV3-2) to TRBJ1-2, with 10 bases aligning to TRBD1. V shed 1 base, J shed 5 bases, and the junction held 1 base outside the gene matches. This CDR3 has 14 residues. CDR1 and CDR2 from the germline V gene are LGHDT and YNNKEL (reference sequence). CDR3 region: CASSQGDRGYGYTF. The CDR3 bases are TGTGCCAGCAGCCAAGGGGACAGGGGTTATGGCTACACCTTC.

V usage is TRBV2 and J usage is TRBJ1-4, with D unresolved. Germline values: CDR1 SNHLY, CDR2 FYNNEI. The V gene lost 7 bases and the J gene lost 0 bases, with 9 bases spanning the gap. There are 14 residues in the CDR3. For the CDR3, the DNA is TGTGCCAGCAAGAGCTCGACAACTAATGAAAAACTGTTTTTT. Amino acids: CASKSSTTNEKLFF.

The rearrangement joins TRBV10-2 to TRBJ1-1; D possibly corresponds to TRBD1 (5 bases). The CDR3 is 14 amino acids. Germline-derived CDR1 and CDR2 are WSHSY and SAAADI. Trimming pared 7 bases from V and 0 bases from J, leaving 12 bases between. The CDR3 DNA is TGCGCCAGCACCGAGCCAGGGATGAACACTGAAGCTTTCTTT. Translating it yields CASTEPGMNTEAFF.

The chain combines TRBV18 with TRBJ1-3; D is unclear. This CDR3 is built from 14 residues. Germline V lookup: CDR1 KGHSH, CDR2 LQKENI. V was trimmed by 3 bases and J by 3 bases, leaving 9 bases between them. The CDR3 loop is CASSPGINGNTIYF. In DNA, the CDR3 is TGTGCCAGCTCACCCGGGATTAATGGAAACACCATATATTTT.

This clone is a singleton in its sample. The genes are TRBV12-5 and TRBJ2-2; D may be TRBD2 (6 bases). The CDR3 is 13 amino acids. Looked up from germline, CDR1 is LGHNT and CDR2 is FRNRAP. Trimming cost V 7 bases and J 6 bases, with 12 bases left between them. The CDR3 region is CASASGGPGELFF. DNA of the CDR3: TGTGCTAGTGCCTCTGGAGGGCCCGGGGAGCTGTTTTTT.

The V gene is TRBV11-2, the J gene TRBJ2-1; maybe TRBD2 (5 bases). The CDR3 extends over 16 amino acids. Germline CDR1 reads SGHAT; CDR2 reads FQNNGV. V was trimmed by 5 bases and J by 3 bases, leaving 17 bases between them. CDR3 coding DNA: TGTGCCAGCAGCGCATCTGTCGGGATCCTCTACAATGAGCAGTTCTTC. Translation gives CASSASVGILYNEQFF.

The DNA of the CDR3 is TGTGCCAGCAGCTTACCAGTCACTGAAGCTTTCTTT. Translating it yields CASSLPVTEAFF. The V gene is TRBV7-2, the J gene TRBJ1-1; unclear D gene. Germline V lookup: CDR1 SGHTA, CDR2 FQGNSA. The length of the CDR3 is 12 residues. V lost 2 bases and J 4 bases, leaving 5 bases between the germline ends.

The chain's CDR3 is CASSLAQGGYTEAFF. DNA for the CDR3: TGTGCCAGCAGCTTAGCGCAGGGCGGATACACTGAAGCTTTCTTT. The V call is TRBV7-2, the J call TRBJ1-1; D might be TRBD1 (5 bases). There are 15 residues in the CDR3. Trimming took 0 bases from V and 3 from J, leaving 11 bases between them. Germline-derived CDR1 and CDR2 are SGHTA and FQGNSA.

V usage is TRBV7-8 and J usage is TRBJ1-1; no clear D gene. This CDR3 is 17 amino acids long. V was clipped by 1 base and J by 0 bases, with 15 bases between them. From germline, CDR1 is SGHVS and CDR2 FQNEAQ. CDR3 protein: CASSLVMREALNTEAFF. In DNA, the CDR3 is TGTGCCAGCAGCTTAGTTATGCGGGAGGCCTTGAACACTGAAGCTTTCTTT.

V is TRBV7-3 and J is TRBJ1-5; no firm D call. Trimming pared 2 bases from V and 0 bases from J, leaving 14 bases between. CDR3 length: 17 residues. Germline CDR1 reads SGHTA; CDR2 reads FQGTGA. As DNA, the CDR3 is TGTGCCAGCAGCTTAGTAGTCCGCAGGCATAGCAATCAGCCCCAGCATTTT. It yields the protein CASSLVVRRHSNQPQHF. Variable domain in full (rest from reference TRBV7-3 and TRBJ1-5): GAGVSQTPSNKVTEKGKYVELRCDPISGHTALYWYRQSLGQGPEFLIYFQGTGAADDSGLPNDRFFAVRPEGSVSTLKIQRTERGDSAVYLCASSLVVRRHSNQPQHFGDGTRLSIL.

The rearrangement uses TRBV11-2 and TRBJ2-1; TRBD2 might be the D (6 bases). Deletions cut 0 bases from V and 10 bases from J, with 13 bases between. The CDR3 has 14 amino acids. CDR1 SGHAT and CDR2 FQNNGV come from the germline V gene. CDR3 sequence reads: CASSLDPGRPEQFF. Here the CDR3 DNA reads TGTGCCAGCAGCTTAGATCCGGGGAGGCCCGAGCAGTTCTTC.

CDR3 protein: CAISRTESYEQYF. The DNA for the CDR3 is TGTGCCATCAGTAGGACAGAGTCCTACGAGCAGTACTTC. V gene TRBV10-3 combines with J gene TRBJ2-7; the D gene is possibly TRBD1 (6 bases). Per germline, CDR1 ENHRY and CDR2 SYGVKD. V lost 5 bases and J lost 1, with 9 bases in between. The CDR3 loop spans 13 amino acids.